These 14 T cell receptor beta chains share one sample of origin, sequenced in a study of blood T cell repertoires in COVID-19. Repertoires were generated with immunoSEQ multiplex PCR, while TCRdb's copy carries only in-frame clones and drops some. The data hold about 430,000 clones, with roughly 90% observed a single time. The specimen sequenced was PBMCs or T cells enriched from blood (not recorded which). The receptors were sampled from a woman aged 18-29 years who had been exposed to COVID-19.

This clone appeared once. The V call is TRBV2, the J call TRBJ1-2, with 7 bases aligning to TRBD1. V lost 1 base and J lost 2; bases outside the gene matches: 4. The CDR3 spans 15 residues. Per germline, CDR1 SNHLY and CDR2 FYNNEI. DNA for the CDR3: TGTGCCAGCAGTGAAGAGGGCAGGGGGAACTATGGCTACACCTTC. Translated, it gives CASSEEGRGNYGYTF.

The CDR3 spells CASSLIADPTEAFF. Here the CDR3 DNA reads TGTGCCAGCAGCTTAATAGCAGACCCCACTGAAGCTTTCTTT. The chain links TRBV7-3 to TRBJ1-1; D remains unclear. V lost 1 base to trimming and J lost 4 bases, with 10 bases between them. There are 14 residues in the CDR3. In germline, CDR1 is SGHTA, CDR2 FQGTGA.

The gene calls are TRBV6-1 and TRBJ2-1; D might be TRBD2 (6 bases). The CDR3 is 15 residues long. Trimming pared 2 bases from V and 6 bases from J, leaving 14 bases between. The germline gives CDR1 MNHNS, CDR2 SASEGT. The CDR3 region is CASSESPGSFNEQFF. CDR3 coding DNA: TGTGCCAGCAGTGAAAGTCCCGGGAGCTTCAATGAGCAGTTCTTC.

The rearrangement uses TRBV3-1 (or the pseudogene TRBV3-2) and TRBJ1-1; D is unresolved. Trimming took 8 bases from V and 3 from J, leaving 10 bases between them. Per germline, CDR1 LGHDT and CDR2 YNNKEL (reference sequence). This CDR3 comprises 12 residues. CDR3 nucleotide sequence: TGTGCCAGCGGCAGGTTGGACACTGAAGCTTTCTTT. It translates to CASGRLDTEAFF.

This chain uses TRBV7-9 with TRBJ1-2; D is uncertain. The germline V gene encodes CDR1 SEHNR and CDR2 FQNEAQ (reference sequence). Trimming stripped 1 base from V and 0 bases from J, with 21 bases between. This CDR3 has 19 residues. CDR3 DNA sequence: TGTGCCAGCAGCTTAGGCGGGATGTGGGAGGCAGACTCTAACTATGGCTACACCTTC. Amino acids: CASSLGGMWEADSNYGYTF.

This rearrangement joins TRBV5-4 to TRBJ1-2; D uncertain. The CDR3 is 13 residues long. CDR1 SGHNT and CDR2 YYREEE come from the germline V gene (reference sequence). Between the trimmed V and J ends, which lost 2 bases and 5 bases, there was a span of 10 bases. The CDR3 loop is CASSFVQSYGYTF. DNA for the CDR3: TGTGCCAGCAGCTTTGTGCAGTCTTATGGCTACACCTTC.

The chain employs TRBV7-9 and TRBJ1-4, with D possibly being TRBD1 (6 bases). Germline CDR1 reads SEHNR; CDR2 reads FQNEAQ (reference sequence). V lost 7 bases to trimming and J lost 2 bases, with 8 bases between them. There are 13 residues in the CDR3. CDR3 residues: CASKGGTNEKLFF. The CDR3 nucleotides are TGTGCCAGCAAGGGGGGGACTAATGAAAAACTGTTTTTT.

This chain uses TRBV6-6 with TRBJ2-4; 14 bases agree with TRBD2. V trimming: 5 bases; J trimming: 1 base; junction bases outside the gene matches: 13. The CDR3 runs to 20 residues. Germline CDR1 MNHNY, CDR2 SVGAGI (reference sequence). CDR3 residues: CASSPGTSGGLPLAKNIQYF. As DNA, the CDR3 is TGTGCCAGCAGTCCGGGGACTAGCGGGGGCCTCCCCCTGGCCAAAAACATTCAGTACTTC.

This chain links TRBV9 with TRBJ2-3; tentatively, D is TRBD2 (8 bases). Deletions cut 0 bases from V and 8 bases from J, with 19 bases between. Germline V gene lookup returns CDR1 SGDLS and CDR2 YYNGEE. This CDR3 contains 16 residues. The CDR3 reads CASSVAPGGTVATQYF. CDR3 nucleotides: TGTGCCAGCAGCGTAGCTCCGGGAGGGACAGTTGCTACGCAGTATTTT.

J is TRBJ1-6 and V is TRBV28; D may be TRBD1 (5 bases). Germline V gene data show CDR1 as MDHEN and CDR2 as SYDVKM. This CDR3 spans 16 amino acids. With 6 bases removed from V and 3 bases from J, the gap between germline ends came to 15 bases. The CDR3 spells CASRGGDADYNSPLHF. The CDR3 bases are TGTGCCAGCAGGGGGGGGGACGCCGACTATAATTCACCCCTCCACTTT.

This clone was recorded a few times. The gene calls are TRBV7-8 and TRBJ2-3; TRBD2 aligns across 9 bases. Germline V gene sequence: CDR1 SGHVS, CDR2 FQNEAQ. The CDR3 has 15 amino acids. Trimming removed 7 bases from V and 2 bases from J; junction bases left unmatched: 7. Here the CDR3 reads CASIPSGAYTDTQYF. CDR3 in DNA: TGTGCCAGCATCCCTAGCGGGGCCTACACAGATACGCAGTATTTT.

This clone was observed once. The V call is TRBV12-3 or TRBV12-4, the J call TRBJ2-2; 8 nucleotides align to TRBD1. Trimming cost V 6 bases and J 8 bases; bases outside gene matches: 5. CDR3 length: 13 residues. The CDR3 nucleotides read TGTGCCAGCAGGCTAAGACAGGGGGGGGAGCTGTTTTTT. It is translated as CASRLRQGGELFF.

DNA of the CDR3: TGTGCTAGTGGTTTGGTACTTTTGAGTTACGAGCAGTACTTC. It codes for CASGLVLLSYEQYF. The chain joins TRBV12-5 to TRBJ2-7, with unresolved D. V lost 0 bases to trimming and J lost 4 bases, with 10 bases between them. The CDR3 is 14 amino acids. Per germline, CDR1 LGHNT and CDR2 FRNRAP.

The chain combines TRBV10-1 with TRBJ2-7; D possibly corresponds to TRBD1 (5 bases). The CDR3 is 12 residues long. V was clipped by 6 bases and J by 2 bases, with 8 bases between them. Germline assignment: CDR1 WNHNN and CDR2 SYGVQD (reference sequence). CDR3 sequence: CASSPGPYEQYF. CDR3 DNA: TGCGCCAGCAGCCCAGGGCCCTACGAGCAGTACTTC.